A single sample gave rise to the 30 T cell receptor beta chains below, sequenced in a study of blood T cell repertoires in COVID-19. TCRdb keeps only in-frame clones here, not all; method: immunoSEQ multiplex PCR. Of about 400,000 clones detected, approximately 85% appear once; the ten largest clones hold more than 2%. Sequenced input: PBMCs or T cells enriched from blood (not recorded which). Receptors were obtained from a woman in her forties with acute COVID-19.

The V and J genes are TRBV18 and TRBJ2-3; possibly TRBD1 for D (6 bases). V shed 2 bases and J shed 0 bases, with 21 bases lying between them. The CDR3 runs 19 residues. In germline, CDR1 is KGHSH, CDR2 LQKENI. The CDR3 sequence: CASSPSNRALFLSTDTQYF. The CDR3 bases are TGTGCCAGCTCACCAAGTAACAGGGCCTTGTTTCTTAGCACAGATACGCAGTATTTT.

This chain connects TRBV4-1 to TRBJ1-2; perhaps TRBD1 as D (6 bases). The CDR3 has 14 amino acids. From germline, CDR1 is MGHRA and CDR2 YSYEKL. Trimming removed 3 bases from V and 4 bases from J, with 12 bases in between. The CDR3 DNA is TGCGCCAGCAGCCACCCGACAGGAGTCTATGGCTACACCTTC. Translating gives CASSHPTGVYGYTF.

V and J are TRBV30 and TRBJ1-1, with 8 bases aligning to TRBD1. This CDR3 has 14 amino acids. J gave up 1 base and V 4 bases, and 5 bases lay outside the gene matches. Germline V CDR1 and CDR2: GTSNPN, SVGIG (reference sequence). In DNA form, the CDR3 reads TGTGCCTGGACCACCGGGACAGGGAACACTGAAGCTTTCTTT. It yields the protein CAWTTGTGNTEAFF.

The gene calls are TRBV7-9 and TRBJ2-7; D is ambiguous. The CDR3 has 11 amino acids. The germline V gene encodes CDR1 SEHNR and CDR2 FQNEAQ (reference sequence). Trimming removed 5 bases from V and 0 bases from J, with 2 bases in between. The CDR3 loop reads CASSLSYEQYF. The CDR3 DNA is TGTGCCAGCAGCCTCTCCTACGAGCAGTACTTC.

The gene calls are TRBV6-5 and TRBJ1-4, with 9 bases fitting TRBD1. Germline assignment: CDR1 MNHEY and CDR2 SVGAGI. With 5 bases clipped from V and 12 bases from J, the junction kept 4 bases outside the gene matches. The CDR3 has 12 residues. The CDR3 nucleotides read TGTGCCAGCAGTCCTCGACAGGGGGAACTGTTTTTT. This translates into CASSPRQGELFF.

The chain uses TRBV7-4 and TRBJ2-7; 7 bases fit TRBD1. This CDR3 has 11 amino acids. Germline V gene lookup returns CDR1 SGHVT and CDR2 SQSDAQ. The DNA of the CDR3 is TGTCGGCAGGGGGACCCCTACGAGCAGTACTTC. It translates to CRQGDPYEQYF.

The J gene is TRBJ2-7, the V gene TRBV7-6; the match to TRBD1 covers 7 bases. Germline V CDR1 and CDR2: SGHVS, FNYEAQ. V dropped 5 bases and J dropped 6; count of bases not matched to a gene: 7. CDR3 length: 13 amino acids. For the CDR3, the DNA is TGTGCCAGCAGCATTAATGACAGGGCCGAGCAGTACTTC. Amino acid sequence: CASSINDRAEQYF. The full variable domain, in which reference TRBV7-6 and TRBJ2-7 provide the parts outside the CDR3, is GAGVSQSPRYKVTKRGQDVALRCDPISGHVSLYWYRQALGQGPEFLTYFNYEAQQDKSGLPNDRFSAERPEGSISTLTIQRTEQRDSAMYRCASSINDRAEQYFGPGTRLTVT.

A note on this clone: One end of the junction is discordant with germline, which a read error may explain. This chain joins TRBV7-9 and TRBJ1-2, with unresolved D. This CDR3 region has 15 residues. The germline gives CDR1 SEHNR, CDR2 FQNEAQ (reference sequence). The CDR3 protein is CASSLGPSVNYGYTF. CDR3 sequence (DNA): TGTGCCAGCAGTTTAGGACCGAGCGTTAACTATGGCTACACCTTC.

This clone came up many times. This chain uses TRBV7-6 with TRBJ1-5; a weak D match, TRBD1 (6 bases). CDR1 and CDR2 from the germline V gene are SGHVS and FNYEAQ. The V end was cut by 5 bases, the J end by 2 bases, with 10 bases between. The length of the CDR3 is 14 residues. The DNA of the CDR3 is TGTGCCAGCAGCGCAGGGGTGGGCAATCAGCCCCAGCATTTT. It encodes CASSAGVGNQPQHF.

This clone was seen a few times. This chain links TRBV19 with TRBJ1-6, with no clear D. The germline V gene encodes CDR1 LNHDA and CDR2 SQIVND (reference sequence). The CDR3 spans 16 residues. V was trimmed by 9 bases and J by 0 bases, leaving 15 bases between them. This CDR3 reads CASTARGISYNSPLHF. CDR3 bases: TGTGCCAGCACCGCCCGGGGTATCTCCTATAATTCACCCCTCCACTTT. Supplemented by reference TRBV19 and TRBJ1-6, the full variable domain reads DGGITQSPKYLFRKEGQNVTLSCEQNLNHDAMYWYRQDPGQGLRLIYYSQIVNDFQKGDIAEGYSVSREKKESFPLTVTSAQKNPTAFYLCASTARGISYNSPLHFGNGTRLTVT.

The table lists this clone with a count of one. The chain uses TRBV5-5 and TRBJ1-1, with D uncertain. The CDR3 runs 16 residues. Germline assignment: CDR1 SGHKS and CDR2 YYEKEE (reference sequence). The V end was cut by 0 bases, the J end by 2 bases, with 14 bases between. CDR3 sequence: CASSLVKGGVNTEAFF. As DNA, the CDR3 is TGTGCCAGCAGCTTGGTAAAGGGCGGGGTAAACACTGAAGCTTTCTTT.

This chain joins TRBV18 and TRBJ1-1; a possible D gene is TRBD1 (5 bases). CDR1 is KGHSH and CDR2 is LQKENI in the germline V gene. Trimming took 5 bases from V and 0 from J, leaving 7 bases between them. This CDR3 contains 13 residues. Here the CDR3 reads CASSGHLNTEAFF. The CDR3 DNA sequence: TGTGCCAGCTCAGGACATTTGAACACTGAAGCTTTCTTT.

The J gene is TRBJ1-6, the V gene TRBV14; unclear D gene. Trimming shortened V by 5 bases and J by 7 bases, and 9 bases separated the two germline ends. Germline-derived CDR1 and CDR2 are SGHDN and FVKESK. The CDR3 totals 13 residues. The CDR3 loop is CASSSTENSPLHF. CDR3 DNA sequence: TGTGCCAGCAGCTCGACGGAGAATTCACCCCTCCACTTT.

The chain employs TRBV9 and TRBJ2-3; 12 nucleotides line up with TRBD2. The CDR3 has 15 residues. CDR1 and CDR2 from the germline V gene are SGDLS and YYNGEE. The ends lost 3 bases at V and 9 bases at J; junction bases unmatched: 8. CDR3 nucleotides: TGTGCCAGCAGCGACTCTAGCGGGGGGGGCCCCACGCAGTATTTT. It specifies CASSDSSGGGPTQYF.

Concerning this clone: Other DNA sequences within the sample encode an identical CDR3. The rearrangement joins TRBV19 to TRBJ1-3; D is ambiguous. This CDR3 is built from 11 residues. Trimming took off 6 bases at V and 4 bases at J, with 4 bases between the two ends. From germline, CDR1 is LNHDA and CDR2 SQIVND (reference sequence). The CDR3 nucleotides are TGTGCCAGTAGCCCGGGAAACACCATATATTTT. It specifies CASSPGNTIYF.

The chain combines TRBV19 with TRBJ2-1; 8 nucleotides match TRBD1. The trim removed 8 bases at V and 3 bases at J, leaving 3 bases unmatched. CDR1 and CDR2 (germline): LNHDA, SQIVND (reference sequence). This CDR3 spans 13 amino acids. In DNA, the CDR3 is TGTGCCAGTGCTGACAGGGGCTACAATGAGCAGTTCTTC. Protein: CASADRGYNEQFF.

The rearrangement links TRBV10-2 to TRBJ2-1; possibly TRBD1 for D (6 bases). Looked up from germline, CDR1 is WSHSY and CDR2 is SAAADI. The CDR3 sequence is 16 residues long. V was clipped by 6 bases and J by 0 bases, with 15 bases between them. CDR3 in DNA: TGCGCCAGCAGCGGGACACCCACTGGCTCCTACAATGAGCAGTTCTTC. This encodes CASSGTPTGSYNEQFF.

This chain joins TRBV21-1 and TRBJ2-1; the table's D gene call, TRBD2, was not cross checked with the DNA. TRBV21-1 is given as a pseudogene. This CDR3 is built from 9 residues. The CDR3 spells CAATGEQFF. CDR3 in DNA: TGTGCGGCGACGGGTGAGCAGTTCTTC.

This rearrangement joins TRBV11-3 to TRBJ2-1; possibly TRBD1 for D (5 bases). With 5 bases removed from V and 7 bases from J, the gap between germline ends came to 9 bases. The CDR3 length is 12 residues. Germline values: CDR1 SGHNT, CDR2 YENEEA. The CDR3: CASSNRTNEQFF. The CDR3 nucleotides read TGTGCCAGCAGCAACAGGACGAATGAGCAGTTCTTC.

The chain combines TRBV7-9 with TRBJ2-3; D not certain. This CDR3 region has 12 residues. In germline, CDR1 is SEHNR, CDR2 FQNEAQ (reference sequence). Trimming took off 1 base at V and 8 bases at J, with 7 bases between the two ends. The chain's CDR3 is CASSLGGPTQYF. The CDR3, as DNA: TGTGCCAGCAGCTTAGGAGGTCCTACGCAGTATTTT.

The chain joins TRBV2 to TRBJ2-7; 8 bases match TRBD1. Germline CDR1 is SNHLY and CDR2 is FYNNEI. The junction had 14 bases not matched to a gene; V was cut back by 5 bases and J by 2 bases. The CDR3 is made up of 17 amino acids. The CDR3 here is CASSPTRVGTGPYEQYF. DNA for the CDR3: TGTGCCAGCAGTCCAACCCGCGTCGGGACAGGTCCCTACGAGCAGTACTTC.

The gene calls are TRBV9 and TRBJ2-7, with D uncertain. The length of the CDR3 is 15 residues. Germline values: CDR1 SGDLS, CDR2 YYNGEE. Trimming stripped 0 bases from V and 6 bases from J, with 16 bases between. CDR3 nucleotides: TGTGCCAGCAGCGTAGGACCCTCGCTGGGCCTCGAGCAGTACTTC. Translating it yields CASSVGPSLGLEQYF.

This clone came up a few times. The CDR3: CASSPPGGDEQYF. The CDR3 bases are TGCGCCAGCAGCCCCCCCGGGGGAGACGAGCAGTACTTC. The chain is built from TRBV4-1 and TRBJ2-7; D is perhaps TRBD2 (6 bases). Per germline, CDR1 MGHRA and CDR2 YSYEKL. The CDR3 loop spans 13 amino acids. V gave up 4 bases and J gave up 5 bases, with 12 bases separating them.

The J gene is TRBJ2-3, the V gene TRBV5-1; D call uncertain. Trimming left V 5 bases short and J 0 bases short, with 16 bases between. The CDR3 has 16 residues. Germline CDR1 and CDR2: SGHRS and YFSETQ. CDR3: CASRPLPVTSTDTQYF. Written as DNA, the CDR3 is TGCGCCAGCAGACCCCTTCCGGTCACCAGCACAGATACGCAGTATTTT.

The chain combines TRBV3-1 (or the pseudogene TRBV3-2) with TRBJ2-2; D is possibly TRBD1 (6 bases). CDR3 length: 14 amino acids. The germline gives CDR1 LGHDT, CDR2 YNNKEL (reference sequence). The ends were cut back, 4 bases at V and 7 bases at J, with 13 bases in the middle. The CDR3 region is CASSPSQGIGELFF. The CDR3 DNA sequence: TGTGCCAGCAGCCCGAGCCAGGGGATCGGGGAGCTGTTTTTT.

This clone has more than one count but fewer than ten. The chain uses TRBV4-1 and TRBJ2-2; 9 bases align to TRBD2. J lost 0 bases, V lost 0 bases, and 5 bases had no gene match. The germline CDR1 and CDR2 sequences are MGHRA and YSYEKL. There are 18 residues in the CDR3. The CDR3 nucleotides read TGCGCCAGCAGCCAAGAGCAGCTAGCGGGGTCGAACACCGGGGAGCTGTTTTTT. Encoded protein: CASSQEQLAGSNTGELFF.

V and J are TRBV7-6 and TRBJ2-3, with 7 nucleotides matching TRBD1. Germline V gene lookup returns CDR1 SGHVS and CDR2 FNYEAQ. V trimming: 5 bases; J trimming: 3 bases; junction bases outside the gene matches: 5. The length of the CDR3 is 14 residues. Here the CDR3 reads CASSPQGVTDTQYF. The CDR3 DNA follows: TGTGCCAGCAGCCCCCAGGGGGTGACAGATACGCAGTATTTT.

The chain combines TRBV5-1 with TRBJ1-2; 7 bases are shared with TRBD1. CDR1 is SGHRS, CDR2 YFSETQ, per germline. The CDR3 length is 11 residues. The trim removed 4 bases at V and 10 bases at J, leaving 4 bases unmatched. This CDR3 reads CASSTGTDYTF. The DNA for the CDR3 is TGCGCCAGCAGCACGGGGACAGACTACACCTTC.

J is TRBJ1-5 and V is TRBV3-1 (or the pseudogene TRBV3-2); the D gene is possibly TRBD1 (6 bases). Germline V lookup: CDR1 LGHDT, CDR2 YNNKEL (reference sequence). The CDR3 consists of 17 residues. V lost 4 bases to trimming and J lost 3 bases, with 19 bases between them. This chain's CDR3 is CASSLDRGRGINQPQHF. CDR3 coding DNA: TGTGCCAGCAGCCTAGATAGGGGCAGGGGAATCAATCAGCCCCAGCATTTT.

This rearrangement joins TRBV6-5 to TRBJ1-1, with 9 bases lining up with TRBD1. J gave up 6 bases and V 6 bases, and 8 bases lay outside the gene matches. Germline CDR1 and CDR2: MNHEY and SVGAGI. The length of the CDR3 is 14 residues. CDR3 loop: CASRLGQGWAEAFF. Written as DNA, the CDR3 is TGTGCCAGCAGACTCGGACAGGGGTGGGCTGAAGCTTTCTTT.